These T cell receptor beta chains were read from a single sample in a study of cytomegalovirus exposure and HLA in healthy donors. Measured with immunoSEQ multiplex PCR; TCRdb has only the in-frame clones, and not every one. The sample shows 150,000 to 200,000 clones, around three quarters of them seen only once. The sequencing input was PBMCs. All receptors come from a woman in her 30s in good health and CMV-seronegative. Both conserved end residues are part of each CDR3. A D gene is named only where the DNA matches it firmly. A row's size may be missing; if present it is once, few, many or a size class.

len	d_gene	v_gene	abundance	j_gene	CDR3aa	CDR3nt
15	TRBD1	TRBV4-1	NA	TRBJ1-2	CASSHQTGVTRGYTF	TGCGCCAGCAGCCATCAGACAGGGGTGACGCGAGGCTACACCTTC
14	TRBD1	TRBV7-9	NA	TRBJ2-7	CASSYRQGSYEQYF	TGTGCCAGCAGCTACCGACAGGGCTCCTACGAGCAGTACTTC
13	TRBD1	TRBV10-1	few	TRBJ2-7	CAGVSDRRYEQYF	TGCGCCGGGGTTTCGGACAGGAGATACGAGCAGTACTTC
13	NA	TRBV4-1	few	TRBJ2-7	CASSQSAGYEQYF	TGCGCCAGCAGCCAAAGTGCAGGCTACGAGCAGTACTTC
14	NA	TRBV28	NA	TRBJ2-1	CASEGRPLRNEQFF	TGTGCCAGCGAGGGTAGGCCACTCCGAAATGAGCAGTTCTTC
15	NA	TRBV4-1	NA	TRBJ1-5	CASSSAGLNNQPQHF	TGCGCCAGCAGCTCTGCGGGGCTTAATAATCAGCCCCAGCATTTT
16	TRBD1	TRBV7-8	NA	TRBJ1-4	CASSPPWTGTNEKLFF	TGTGCCAGCAGCCCACCGTGGACAGGGACTAATGAAAAACTGTTTTTT
15	TRBD2	TRBV4-1	NA	TRBJ2-7	CASSQGTSGSNEQYF	TGCGCCAGCAGCCAAGGGACTAGCGGGAGTAACGAGCAGTACTTC
16	TRBD1	TRBV5-1	NA	TRBJ2-5	CASSSGTGRGGETQYF	TGCGCCAGCAGCAGCGGGACAGGGAGGGGAGGAGAGACCCAGTACTTC
15	NA	TRBV30	NA	TRBJ1-1	CAWSGEQGLNTEAFF	TGTGCCTGGAGTGGTGAACAGGGATTGAACACTGAAGCTTTCTTT
15	TRBD1	TRBV29-1	NA	TRBJ1-2	CSVDTTRGTGDGYTF	TGCAGCGTCGACACTACCCGGGGGACAGGGGATGGCTACACCTTC
15	NA	TRBV28	NA	TRBJ1-4	CATHAGGLGEEKLFF	TGTGCCACCCATGCCGGGGGGCTGGGGGAAGAAAAACTGTTTTTT
16	TRBD2	TRBV19	NA	TRBJ2-7	CASTYSGTSGVYEQYF	TGTGCCAGTACCTACTCCGGGACTAGCGGGGTCTACGAGCAGTACTTC
14	NA	TRBV7-3	few	TRBJ2-6	CASSSPAGANVLTF	TGTGCCAGCAGCTCCCCGGCTGGGGCCAACGTCCTGACTTTC
15	NA	TRBV5-4	NA	TRBJ2-3	CASQRSGRNTDTQYF	TGTGCCAGCCAGCGGAGCGGTCGAAACACAGATACGCAGTATTTT
14	NA	TRBV18	NA	TRBJ2-1	CASSPGTFDNEQFF	TGTGCCAGCTCACCCGGGACATTCGACAATGAGCAGTTCTTC
16	TRBD1	TRBV11-1	NA	TRBJ2-7	CASSLRRTGNSYEQYF	TGTGCCAGCAGCCTACGACGGACAGGCAACTCCTACGAGCAGTACTTC
13	NA	TRBV5-6	NA	TRBJ2-5	CASSFFRQETQYF	TGTGCCAGCAGCTTTTTCCGCCAAGAGACCCAGTACTTC
15	NA	TRBV5-1	NA	TRBJ1-4	CASRRQGYGNEKLFF	TGCGCCAGCAGGAGGCAGGGGTATGGTAATGAAAAACTGTTTTTT
18	TRBD2	TRBV7-2	NA	TRBJ2-1	CASSLERWAAGSYNEQFF	TGTGCCAGCAGCTTAGAGAGGTGGGCAGCGGGGTCCTACAATGAGCAGTTCTTC
12	NA	TRBV7-8	NA	TRBJ2-5	CASSLAGRTQYF	TGTGCCAGCAGCTTAGCGGGGAGGACCCAGTACTTC
14	NA	TRBV5-6	NA	TRBJ2-5	CASSSLPIQETQYF	TGTGCCAGCAGCTCGTTACCTATCCAAGAGACCCAGTACTTC
14	TRBD1	TRBV4-1	NA	TRBJ2-7	CASSLGTGYYEQYF	TGCGCCAGCAGCCTAGGGACAGGGTACTACGAGCAGTACTTC
18	TRBD1	TRBV18	NA	TRBJ1-5	CASSPPRGRGVEDQPQHF	TGTGCCAGCTCACCACCGCGTGGCAGGGGGGTAGAGGATCAGCCCCAGCATTTT
14	NA	TRBV2	NA	TRBJ2-2	CASSSYGHTGELFF	TGTGCCAGCAGTTCGTATGGGCACACCGGGGAGCTGTTTTTT
16	NA	TRBV27	NA	TRBJ1-5	CASKLKGRNSNQPQHF	TGTGCCAGCAAGTTGAAGGGGCGGAATAGCAATCAGCCCCAGCATTTT
15	TRBD1	TRBV4-1	NA	TRBJ1-1	CASSQVGGQVFEAFF	TGCGCCAGCAGCCAAGTAGGGGGACAGGTCTTTGAAGCTTTCTTT
15	TRBD1	TRBV4-1	NA	TRBJ1-1	CASSQNGQGKTEAFF	TGCGCCAGCAGCCAAAACGGACAGGGAAAGACTGAAGCTTTCTTT
14	NA	TRBV7-2	NA	TRBJ2-3	CASRRQASTDTQYF	TGTGCCAGCAGAAGACAGGCAAGCACAGATACGCAGTATTTT
14	NA	TRBV2	NA	TRBJ1-2	CASSGRRGDDGYTF	TGTGCCAGCAGTGGGAGACGGGGGGACGATGGCTACACCTTC
15	NA	TRBV7-3	NA	TRBJ1-1	CASSSGVGRNTEAFF	TGTGCCAGCAGCTCCGGCGTGGGGCGGAACACTGAAGCTTTCTTT
14	TRBD1	TRBV19	NA	TRBJ2-1	CASSSGQGVNEQFF	TGTGCCAGTAGTTCGGGACAGGGGGTCAATGAGCAGTTCTTC
12	NA	TRBV28	NA	TRBJ1-1	CATTGGDTEAFF	TGTGCCACGACGGGAGGAGACACTGAAGCTTTCTTT
14	NA	TRBV5-8	few	TRBJ1-4	CASSRGTNNEKLFF	TGTGCCAGCAGCCGCGGGACGAATAATGAAAAACTGTTTTTT
15	TRBD2	TRBV5-6	NA	TRBJ2-7	CASSSTSGGTYEQYF	TGTGCCAGCAGCTCCACTAGCGGGGGAACCTACGAGCAGTACTTC
17	TRBD2	TRBV5-6	NA	TRBJ2-1	CASSQKPSGGAYGEQFF	TGTGCCAGCAGCCAGAAACCTAGCGGGGGGGCCTACGGTGAGCAGTTCTTC
12	NA	TRBV7-9	NA	TRBJ1-2	CASSSKGWGYTF	TGTGCCAGCAGCTCTAAGGGGTGGGGCTACACCTTC
16	TRBD2	TRBV6-6	NA	TRBJ2-3	CASTPGGEWSTDTQYF	TGTGCCAGCACTCCCGGGGGGGAATGGAGCACAGATACGCAGTATTTT
16	NA	TRBV10-3	NA	TRBJ2-1	CAISKLGESSYNEQFF	TGTGCCATCAGCAAACTGGGCGAAAGCTCCTACAATGAGCAGTTCTTC
16	TRBD2	TRBV15	NA	TRBJ2-3	CATSRRVSGGTDTQYF	TGTGCCACCAGCAGACGGGTTAGCGGGGGAACAGATACGCAGTATTTT
14	NA	TRBV5-1	NA	TRBJ1-5	CASSPTGTDQPQHF	TGCGCCAGCAGCCCGACAGGTACAGATCAGCCCCAGCATTTT
14	TRBD2	TRBV5-5	NA	TRBJ2-7	CASSSPGLPSEQYF	TGTGCCAGCAGCTCGCCGGGACTACCAAGCGAGCAGTACTTC
15	NA	TRBV11-2	NA	TRBJ2-3	CASSPNSRSTDTQYF	TGTGCCAGCAGCCCTAACAGCCGAAGCACAGATACGCAGTATTTT
15	TRBD2	TRBV6-6	NA	TRBJ2-3	CASRLLLAAADTQYF	TGTGCCAGCAGACTCCTACTAGCGGCTGCAGATACGCAGTATTTT
13	NA	TRBV6-1	NA	TRBJ1-1	CASSVQGLVEAFF	TGTGCCAGCAGTGTGCAGGGGCTTGTGGAAGCTTTCTTT
15	NA	TRBV15	NA	TRBJ1-1	CATSLERQENTEAFF	TGTGCCACCAGCTTAGAACGACAGGAGAACACTGAAGCTTTCTTT
19	NA	TRBV9	NA	TRBJ1-1	CASSPGPGHGWAKNTEAFF	TGTGCCAGCAGCCCCGGTCCAGGGCACGGATGGGCTAAGAACACTGAAGCTTTCTTT
17	TRBD1	TRBV27	once	TRBJ2-7	CASSPLGTGSLTYEQYF	TGTGCCAGCAGTCCACTTGGGACAGGGAGTTTGACCTACGAGCAGTACTTC
14	NA	TRBV6-5	once	TRBJ1-2	CASSPLLGGYGYTF	TGTGCCAGCAGTCCCCTTCTGGGGGGCTATGGCTACACCTTC
12	NA	TRBV2	NA	TRBJ2-1	CASSDERGEQFF	TGTGCCAGCAGTGACGAGAGAGGTGAGCAGTTCTTC
15	NA	TRBV11-3	NA	TRBJ2-1	CASSLSGSSGYEQFF	TGTGCCAGCAGCTTATCCGGGAGTTCTGGGTATGAGCAGTTCTTC
12	TRBD1	TRBV10-3	NA	TRBJ1-1	CASRAYTGGAFF	TGTGCCTCAAGGGCGTACACAGGGGGAGCTTTCTTT
15	TRBD1	TRBV5-4	NA	TRBJ2-7	CASSAAGTGTYEQYF	TGTGCCAGCAGCGCAGCCGGGACAGGGACCTACGAGCAGTACTTC
15	TRBD2	TRBV28	NA	TRBJ2-5	CATNEAGGPRETQYF	TGTGCCACAAATGAAGCGGGAGGGCCTCGTGAGACCCAGTACTTC
15	NA	TRBV4-2	few	TRBJ2-7	CASSLLGVDPYEQYF	TGTGCCAGCAGCCTGTTAGGGGTAGATCCCTACGAGCAGTACTTC
15	TRBD2	TRBV9	NA	TRBJ2-3	CASSTGLAGADTQYF	TGTGCCAGCAGCACGGGACTAGCGGGGGCAGATACGCAGTATTTT
15	TRBD2	TRBV29-1	NA	TRBJ2-7	CSVEGTSGNAYEQYF	TGCAGCGTTGAGGGGACTAGCGGGAACGCCTACGAGCAGTACTTC